This T cell receptor beta chain is from a study of cytomegalovirus exposure and HLA in healthy donors. This CDR3 is built from 13 residues. CDR1 is SNHLY, CDR2 FYNNEI, per germline. PCR primers comprised 60 Vbeta and 13 Jbeta primers. Sequencing was performed with immunoSEQ multiplex PCR; in TCRdb, only in-frame clones are kept and a portion is missing. The sample lists over 150,000 clones; about four fifths were seen once. The chain couples TRBV2 to TRBJ2-5; TRBD2 agrees at 7 bases. The end of the DNA fits TRBJ2-7 better, so the J call may be wrong. The receptor was derived from a man aged 18 to 35 in good health and CMV-seronegative. Material: PBMCs. The CDR3 region has the DNA TGTGCCAGCAGTGTAGGGGAGGGCTACGAGCAGTACTTC. It specifies CASSVGEGYEQYF.